This TCR beta chain was profiled in a study of shared clonotypes between healthy human individuals (TCRdb year 2020). About the study as a whole: The cohort comprised a couple of women and a few men aged 18 to 49 years. To estimate repertoire size and how much clonotypes are shared between individuals, the study performed deep sequencing of blood TCR repertoires from about five healthy adults. Libraries were prepared and TCR repertoires were sequenced by different laboratories using diverse techniques, in order to increase sequencing depth and limit assay-specific biases. For each donor, CD4 naive and CD4 memory were each given three plates, CD8 naive was given two plates, and CD8 memory was given one plate. Per donor, leukapheresis produced somewhere between about 0.8 and 9.5 billion PBMCs.

The donors were healthy, HIV-negative adults with no recently reported acute infections or vaccinations. All donors were Caucasian adults living in Nashville, Tennessee, USA. Magnetic negative selection was used to enrich CD4+ T cells, after which naive cells were positively selected on CD45RA and the negative fraction became the memory subset. Blood was obtained by leukapheresis, after which PBMCs were separated by Ficoll-Histopaque density gradient centrifugation and cryopreserved in liquid nitrogen vapor phase. Analytical flow cytometry was used to check the purity and quantity of each magnetically sorted T cell population. Genomic DNA was isolated from every sorted fraction and measured by UV absorbance on a Nanodrop 2000c. This clone was seen a handful of times. Its specific antigen is unknown. Qualities for individual bases were not recorded, and no much larger clone is one base off. The investigation overall reported the following: Sampling was restricted to blood, and TCR repertoires in tissue are likely to differ from TCR repertoires in blood. Sharing across four donors was observed for 4.5% to 6.5% of naive CD4, around 3.5% of naive CD8, roughly 2.3% of memory CD4, and around 0.44% of memory CD8 clonotypes. Naive subsets generally had larger estimated clonotype richness than memory subsets. Because the study included only a small number of donors, the genetic and exposure-history diversity represented was limited. Pairwise subsampling led to the expectation that sequencing depth would affect the degree of clonotype sharing among donors. Rarefaction of sorted-subset datasets indicated incomplete sequencing despite the large sequencing depth. Clonotypes shared by all four sorted-subset donors showed higher generation probabilities than non-shared clonotypes.

Using the deep immunoSEQ assay, TCR CDR3 regions were amplified from genomic DNA by multiplex PCR. For each cell subset, the extracted genomic DNA was distributed evenly across all wells of several immunoSEQ 96-well plates, and each plate served as one replicate. Each replicate PCR for sorted subsets received about 200 ng genomic DNA, equal to about 30,000 T cell genomes. Purified libraries were quantified with a Qubit 3.0 fluorometer, sized on a Bioanalyzer 2100, and re-quantified with the KAPA Library Quantification kit. A separate single-read 150-cycle Illumina NextSeq 550 flow cell was used to sequence each immunoSEQ 96-well plate. On the authors' methods: Because the immunoSEQ output included only junctional sequences and no quality scores, the filtering could not be the same as the filtering used for full-length reads. To assign V/J genes and CDR3, sequences were annotated against IMGT germline references using PyIR, a Python wrapper for IgBLAST v1.9. Reads with weak V/J assignments (E-value above 1e-6), missing CDR3, stop codons, out-of-frame junctions, or ambiguous translated residues were removed. A V3J clonotype was defined by an identical inferred V gene, J gene, and CDR3 amino acid sequence. Percentage overlap between repertoires was computed as shared unique clonotypes divided by the size of the smaller repertoire. Repertoire richness was assessed with RTK rarefaction, the Chao1 estimator, and Recon v2.1 estimates of unobserved clonotypes. OLGA was used to compute generation probabilities for all TCRbeta clonotypes that the gDNA method yielded from a handful of donors. TCRdb took over this immuneACCESS table, retaining in-frame rearrangements with V and J assigned. Such tables are incomplete; in checked studies, under half of the missing clones stem from an unresolved V gene, and the remainder is unexplained. The DNA gave D and trimming, while V, J and clone size come from that table. Here the sample has about 1.5 million clones; 98% occur a single time. The ten largest clones take up around 0.45% of the sample.

The receptor was isolated from a man aged 25 to 40 in good health. Material: naive CD4+ T cells sorted from blood. The sample's cell subset or site label, in plain terms: CD45RA+ positively selected.

The DNA reads TGTGCCAGCAGCCAGATTAGCGGGAGCGGCGATGAGCAGTTCTTC. Its coded protein is CASSQISGSGDEQFF. In this chain, TRBV14 is recombined with TRBJ2-1; 9 central nucleotides agree with TRBD2. The germline V gene yields SGHDN for CDR1 and FVKESK for CDR2. From the cysteine up to the phenylalanine, the CDR3 has a length of 15 residues. The retained sequence is limited to the CDR3, 45 bases, with the frame set at the first base. For this chain, trimming is 3 bases at the V end and 8 bases at the J end, and the number of junction bases without a gene match is 8.